This T cell receptor (beta chain) was identified in a study of T cell changes during pregnancy in multiple sclerosis. The CDR3 is made up of 11 amino acids. Germline CDR1 reads LNHNV; CDR2 reads YYDKDF (reference sequence). V shed 1 base and J shed 10 bases, with 5 bases lying between them. TCRdb keeps only in-frame clones here, not all; method: immunoSEQ multiplex PCR. The sample includes around 80,000 clones, around 92% of them seen just once. Sample: peripheral blood, taken before pregnancy. V and J are TRBV15 and TRBJ2-1, with D tentatively TRBD1 (5 bases). The sequence derives from a female donor with multiple sclerosis, enrolled in a pregnancy study. CDR3 loop: CATSRGGEQFF. CDR3 DNA: TGTGCCACCAGCAGAGGGGGCGAGCAGTTCTTC.